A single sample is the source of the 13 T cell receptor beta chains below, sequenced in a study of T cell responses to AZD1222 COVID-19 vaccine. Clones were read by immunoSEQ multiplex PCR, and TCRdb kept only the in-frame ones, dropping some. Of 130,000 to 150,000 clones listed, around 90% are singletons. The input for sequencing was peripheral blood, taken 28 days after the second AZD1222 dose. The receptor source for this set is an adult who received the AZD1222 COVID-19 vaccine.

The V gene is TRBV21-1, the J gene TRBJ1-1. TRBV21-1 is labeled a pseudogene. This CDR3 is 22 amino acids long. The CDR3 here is CASSPGTLPPPEVRQTDTEAFF. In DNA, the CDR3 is TGTGCCAGCAGCCCTGGCACGTTGCCCCCCCCTGAGGTGCGACAAACGGACACTGAAGCTTTCTTT.

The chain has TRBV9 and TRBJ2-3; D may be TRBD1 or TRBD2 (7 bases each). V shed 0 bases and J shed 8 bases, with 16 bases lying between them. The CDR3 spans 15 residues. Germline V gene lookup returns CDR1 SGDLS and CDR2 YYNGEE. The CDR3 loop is CASSVEGGGGATQYF. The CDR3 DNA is TGTGCCAGCAGCGTAGAAGGGGGAGGGGGCGCTACGCAGTATTTT.

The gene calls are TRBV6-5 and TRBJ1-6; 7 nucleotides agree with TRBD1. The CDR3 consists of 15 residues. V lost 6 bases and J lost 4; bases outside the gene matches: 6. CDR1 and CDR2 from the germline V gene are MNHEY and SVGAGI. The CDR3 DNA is TGTGCCAGCAGGACTCAGGGGGATTATAATTCACCCCTCCACTTT. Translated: CASRTQGDYNSPLHF.

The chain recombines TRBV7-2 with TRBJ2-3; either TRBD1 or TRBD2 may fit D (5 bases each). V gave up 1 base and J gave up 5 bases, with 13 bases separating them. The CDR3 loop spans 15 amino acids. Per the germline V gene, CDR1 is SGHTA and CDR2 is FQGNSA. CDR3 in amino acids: CASSLEGRAVDTQYF. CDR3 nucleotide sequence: TGTGCCAGCAGCTTAGAGGGACGAGCGGTAGATACGCAGTATTTT. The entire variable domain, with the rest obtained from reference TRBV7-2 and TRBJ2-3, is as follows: GAGVSQSPSNKVTEKGKDVELRCDPISGHTALYWYRQSLGQGLEFLIYFQGNSAPDKSGLPSDRFSAERTGGSVSTLTIQRTQQEDSAVYLCASSLEGRAVDTQYFGPGTRLTVL.

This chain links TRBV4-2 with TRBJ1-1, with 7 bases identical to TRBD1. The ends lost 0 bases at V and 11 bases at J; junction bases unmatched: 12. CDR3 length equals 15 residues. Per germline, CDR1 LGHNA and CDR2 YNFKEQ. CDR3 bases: TGTGCCAGCAGCCAAGATTTAACCCGGGACAGCGGCGCTTTCTTT. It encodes CASSQDLTRDSGAFF.

CDR3 sequence (DNA): TGTGCCAGCAGCCCGGGGACAGGGCTATCGAACACTGAAGCTTTCTTT. This sequence encodes CASSPGTGLSNTEAFF. The chain carries TRBV7-8 and TRBJ1-1; TRBD1 agrees at 9 bases. The V gene's germline CDR1 is SGHVS and CDR2 FQNEAQ. Losses at the gene ends were 5 bases for V and 1 base for J; bases not matched to a gene: 8. This CDR3 has 16 amino acids.

The CDR3 DNA sequence: TGCGCCAGCAGTCTGTGGGCCCGTCGAAACAGGGGGCTAATAAACACCGGGGAGCTGTTTTTT. Protein: CASSLWARRNRGLINTGELFF. The chain has TRBV23-1 and TRBJ2-2; 9 nucleotides match TRBD1. TRBV23-1 is an ORF, and what it does is uncertain. This CDR3 comprises 21 residues. The ends lost 4 bases at V and 2 bases at J; junction bases unmatched: 20.

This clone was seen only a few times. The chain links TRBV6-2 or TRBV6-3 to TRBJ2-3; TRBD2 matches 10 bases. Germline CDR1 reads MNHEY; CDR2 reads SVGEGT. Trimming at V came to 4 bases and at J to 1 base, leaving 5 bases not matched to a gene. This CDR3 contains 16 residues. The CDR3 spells CASSSLAGVGTDTQYF. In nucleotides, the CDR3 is TGTGCCAGCAGTTCGCTAGCGGGAGTTGGCACAGATACGCAGTATTTT.

In DNA, the CDR3 is TGTGCCAGCAGCCTGGACAGGGCTCGCACTGAAGCTTTCTTT. It translates to CASSLDRARTEAFF. The chain combines TRBV5-4 with TRBJ1-1, with TRBD1 matching 8 bases. J gave up 4 bases and V 4 bases, and 6 bases lay outside the gene matches. There are 14 residues in the CDR3. CDR1 is SGHNT and CDR2 is YYREEE in the germline V gene (reference sequence).

The CDR3 loop is CASSGGVADTQYF. The CDR3 DNA reads as TGCGCCAGCAGCGGGGGGGTCGCAGATACGCAGTATTTT. The V gene is TRBV5-1, the J gene TRBJ2-3; 7 bases map to TRBD2. Germline V lookup: CDR1 SGHRS, CDR2 YFSETQ. V was pared by 4 bases and J by 4 bases, with 3 bases of the junction left unmatched. CDR3 length equals 13 residues.

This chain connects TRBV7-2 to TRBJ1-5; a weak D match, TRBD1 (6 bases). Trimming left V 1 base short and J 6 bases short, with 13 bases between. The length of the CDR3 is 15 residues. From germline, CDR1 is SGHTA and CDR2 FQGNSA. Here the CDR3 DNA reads TGTGCCAGCAGCTTAGTCAGGGGCACGGGTCAGCCCCAGCATTTT. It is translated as CASSLVRGTGQPQHF. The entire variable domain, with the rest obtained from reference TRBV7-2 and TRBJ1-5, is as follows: GAGVSQSPSNKVTEKGKDVELRCDPISGHTALYWYRQSLGQGLEFLIYFQGNSAPDKSGLPSDRFSAERTGGSVSTLTIQRTQQEDSAVYLCASSLVRGTGQPQHFGDGTRLSIL.

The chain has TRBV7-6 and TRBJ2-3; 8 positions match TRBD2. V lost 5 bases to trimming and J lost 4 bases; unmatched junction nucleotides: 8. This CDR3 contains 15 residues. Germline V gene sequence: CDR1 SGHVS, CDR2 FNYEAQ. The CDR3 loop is CASSPSGSGADTQYF. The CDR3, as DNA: TGTGCCAGCAGCCCCAGCGGGAGTGGTGCAGATACGCAGTATTTT.

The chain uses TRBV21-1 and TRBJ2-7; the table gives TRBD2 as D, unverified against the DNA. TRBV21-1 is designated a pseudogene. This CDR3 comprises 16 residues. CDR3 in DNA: TGTGCCAGCAGCAAAGCTTCGGTAACGACGGGAGACGAGCAGTACTTC. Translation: CASSKASVTTGDEQYF.